The subject of this entry is one T cell receptor beta chain. Its specificity is not known. This specimen belongs to a study of OX40 agonist ivuxolimab in advanced cancers. As for the study in general: Patients were dosed with the agonistic anti-OX40 (CD134) antibody ivuxolimab. Having had anti-PD-1, anti-PD-L1 or anti-CTLA-4 therapy before was allowed, and about 40% had some. A partial response was reached by three patients: one with hepatocellular carcinoma and two with cutaneous melanoma. Study findings and constraints: Both CD4+ and CD8+ T cell populations in blood had undergone clonal expansion by week 6 at 0.1 to 3.0 mg/kg.

TCRdb's copy holds only in-frame clones and misses some; the assay was immunoSEQ multiplex PCR. The data hold around 70,000 clones, with about 90% observed a single time. CDR1 is GTSNPN, CDR2 SVGIG, per germline (reference sequence). The CDR3 is made up of 13 amino acids. Between the trimmed V and J ends, which lost 7 bases and 3 bases, there was a span of 15 bases. This sequence was found in an adult with an advanced solid tumor such as melanoma, head and neck, liver or kidney cancer. The chain uses TRBV30 and TRBJ1-2; D unresolved. This sample comprised CD4+ or CD8+ T cells sorted from blood, obtained in a trial of the OX40 agonist ivuxolimab. The chain's CDR3 is CAFNRHIDYGYTF. CDR3 DNA: TGTGCCTTCAACCGACACATTGACTATGGCTACACCTTC.